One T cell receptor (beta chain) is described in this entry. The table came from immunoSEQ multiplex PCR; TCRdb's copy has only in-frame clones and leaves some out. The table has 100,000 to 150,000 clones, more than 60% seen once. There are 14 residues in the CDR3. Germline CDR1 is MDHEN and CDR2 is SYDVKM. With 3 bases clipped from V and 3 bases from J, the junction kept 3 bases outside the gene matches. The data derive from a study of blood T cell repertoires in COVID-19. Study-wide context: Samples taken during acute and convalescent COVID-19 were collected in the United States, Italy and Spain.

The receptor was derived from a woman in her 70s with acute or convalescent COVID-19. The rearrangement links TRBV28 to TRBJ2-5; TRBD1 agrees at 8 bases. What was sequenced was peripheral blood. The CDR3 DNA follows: TGTGCCAGCAGTTTTGGGACAGGCGAAGAGACCCAGTACTTC. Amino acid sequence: CASSFGTGEETQYF.